These 2 T cell receptor beta chains originate from one sample sequenced in a study of cytomegalovirus exposure and HLA in healthy donors. PCR involved 60 Vbeta and 13 Jbeta primers. Only in-frame clones appear in the TCRdb table, and some are missing; sequencing was by immunoSEQ multiplex PCR. The data hold around 200,000 clones, with around four fifths observed a single time. The sequenced sample consisted of PBMCs. These receptors all come from a woman in her fifties or sixties in good health and CMV-seropositive.

V and J are TRBV5-4 and TRBJ2-7; 12 nucleotides align to TRBD2. CDR1 SGHNT and CDR2 YYREEE come from the germline V gene (reference sequence). Trimming cost V 4 bases and J 5 bases; bases outside gene matches: 4. There are 14 residues in the CDR3. In DNA form, the CDR3 reads TGTGCCAGCAGCCTAGCGGGGGGGTTCGACGAGCAGTACTTC. Protein: CASSLAGGFDEQYF.

This chain uses TRBV6-5 with TRBJ1-1, with TRBD1 matching 8 bases. The germline V gene encodes CDR1 MNHEY and CDR2 SVGAGI. Unmatched junction bases numbered 3, after V lost 5 bases and J lost 4 bases. The CDR3 is 13 amino acids. DNA for the CDR3: TGTGCCAGCAGTGACAGGGGTACCACTGAAGCTTTCTTT. Protein: CASSDRGTTEAFF.